This T cell receptor beta chain appears in the sequencing data of a study of long-term antiretroviral therapy in people with HIV. Germline V gene lookup returns CDR1 SGHRS and CDR2 YFSETQ. This CDR3 is 15 amino acids long. V lost 4 bases, J lost 3 bases, and 6 bases stayed unmatched. It was version v3.0 of the immunoSEQ assay that was run at survey level. Here immunoSEQ multiplex PCR was the method, and the copy in TCRdb shows in-frame clones only, minus some. The sample shows around 7,000 clones, 65% to 75% of them seen only once. This clone was detected once. Antigen unknown. Study-wide findings and caveats: Pre-ART expanded clones dominated the repertoire at every time point. Post-ART, diversity grew, though it stayed under transplant donor control levels.

The receptor comes from a man between 35 and 55 years old with HIV. The sample here was unsorted PBMCs, taken approximately eleven months before starting antiretroviral therapy. V and J are TRBV5-1 and TRBJ2-7; 11 positions agree with TRBD2. The CDR3 bases are TGCGCCAGCAGCCCAACTAGCGGGGGCTACTACGAGCAGTACTTC. Translated: CASSPTSGGYYEQYF.